This TCR beta chain is drawn from a study of human T cells and chemical hapten exposure. Overall study context: Largely, small differences in pooled library volume made per-sample TCR yields vary.

Trimming removed 1 base from V and 10 bases from J, with 8 bases in between. The CDR3 sequence is 13 residues long. Germline V gene sequence: CDR1 LNHNV, CDR2 YYDKDF (reference sequence). TCRdb fed the RACE reads into MiXCR, producing one record per CDR3 protein. The table includes a few hundred thousand distinct CDR3 sequences, roughly 4.8% detected once. Remarks on this clonotype: As yet, its antigen is unknown.

Time point described: patch test 1, 2 weeks after DPC sensitization. Treatment denoted: therapeutic diphenylcyclopropenone sensitization with weekly scalp DPC. Whole-study findings and limits: There was no change with DPC sensitization in TCRs above 1 in 1000 frequency.

This clonotype was obtained from a woman aged 45-65 years with alopecia areata. Some clones in this sample may be carry-over from other donors' samples. This sequence joins TRBV15 and TRBJ1-6; D unclear. Material: whole blood, obtained in connection with sensitization to the hapten diphenylcyclopropenone (DPC). The CDR3 reads CATSRVRGSPLHF. The CDR3 DNA reads TGTGCCACCAGCAGAGTCCGGGGATCACCCCTCCACTTT.